Below, one T cell receptor beta chain is given with its context. The sample belongs to a study of T cell changes during pregnancy in multiple sclerosis. Germline V gene sequence: CDR1 SGHAT, CDR2 FQNNGV. This CDR3 is built from 16 residues. The trim removed 4 bases at V and 6 bases at J, leaving 11 bases unmatched. Profiling relied on immunoSEQ multiplex PCR, and the TCRdb table lists in-frame clones only, not all of them. The table shows 50,000 to 75,000 clones, with approximately 90% occurring only once. The chain joins TRBV11-2 to TRBJ1-4, with 7 bases that match TRBD1. This receptor was taken from a female donor in good health, enrolled as a control in a pregnancy study. The material was peripheral blood, obtained in the third trimester of pregnancy. The chain's CDR3 is CASSSGTATWDEKLFF. CDR3 DNA: TGTGCCAGCAGCTCCGGGACAGCAACCTGGGATGAAAAACTGTTTTTT.